This is a list of T cell receptor beta chains from one sample in a study of blood T cell repertoires in COVID-19. The data were produced by immunoSEQ multiplex PCR, yet TCRdb's version contains in-frame clones alone and is incomplete. The repertoire consists of roughly 130,000 clones, with about nine tenths occurring once and the leading ten covering more than 2%. The material sequenced was peripheral blood. These receptors originate from a human donor with COVID-19, enrolled during active disease. The donor label of this sample is uncertain. The CDR3 runs from the conserved cysteine through the conserved F or W. The order of the fields is V gene, D gene, J gene, clone size, CDR3 DNA, CDR3 protein. The D gene is left open where the match is weak. Expanded clones get a size class; other rows say once, few or many, or leave the size out.

V: TRBV7-3; D: TRBD1; J: TRBJ2-1; size: few; DNA: TGTGCCAGCAGCCGCGACAGGGCAGCAAGTAATGAGCAGTTCTTC; CDR3: CASSRDRAASNEQFF
V: TRBV25-1; D: NA; J: TRBJ1-4; size: NA; DNA: TGTGCCAGCAGTGACTTTAGGAGCTCGGGTACGGAAAAACTGTTTTTT; CDR3: CASSDFRSSGTEKLFF
V: TRBV5-1; D: NA; J: TRBJ2-5; size: few; DNA: TGCGCCAGCAAACAGGGAATGGAGGAGACCCAGTACTTC; CDR3: CASKQGMEETQYF
V: TRBV6-5; D: TRBD2; J: TRBJ2-3; size: NA; DNA: TGTGCCAGCAGTTACTCCGGACTAGCGGGGGGGCACTTGCATTTT; CDR3: CASSYSGLAGGHLHF
V: TRBV18; D: TRBD1; J: TRBJ2-5; size: NA; DNA: TGTGCCAGCTCACTCCTCGACAGGGGGAGCGGAGAGACCCAGTACTTC; CDR3: CASSLLDRGSGETQYF
V: TRBV2; D: NA; J: TRBJ1-1; size: NA; DNA: TGTGCCAGCACTCAACAGGGATCAAGCACTGAAGCTTTCTTT; CDR3: CASTQQGSSTEAFF
V: TRBV19; D: TRBD1; J: TRBJ1-3; size: NA; DNA: TGTGCCACCCGACAGGGTCACTCTGGAAACACCATATATTTT; CDR3: CATRQGHSGNTIYF
V: TRBV7-3; D: NA; J: TRBJ1-1; size: NA; DNA: TGTGCCAGCAGCGACGCGGGGGGGAACACTGAAGCTTTCTTT; CDR3: CASSDAGGNTEAFF
V: TRBV14; D: TRBD1; J: TRBJ1-3; size: NA; DNA: TGTGCCAGCAGCCCCGACAGGGGTGACACCATATATTTT; CDR3: CASSPDRGDTIYF
V: TRBV21-1; D: NA; J: TRBJ2-5; size: NA; DNA: TGTGCCAGCAGCACCCGAGGAGACAGGGCCCAAGAGACCCAGTACTTC; CDR3: CASSTRGDRAQETQYF
V: TRBV19; D: NA; J: TRBJ2-1; size: NA; DNA: TGTGCAGTAAGGGACTCCGGCGCCTACAATGAGCAGTTCTTC; CDR3: CAVRDSGAYNEQFF
V: TRBV27; D: TRBD2; J: TRBJ2-2; size: NA; DNA: TGTGCCAGCGGGCGACTAGCGGGAGGGTGGGAGCTGTTTTTT; CDR3: CASGRLAGGWELFF
V: TRBV6-5; D: NA; J: TRBJ1-3; size: NA; DNA: TGTGCCAGCAGGCGATTTGGGGCTAATGAAAACACCATATATTTT; CDR3: CASRRFGANENTIYF
V: TRBV7-9; D: NA; J: TRBJ1-2; size: NA; DNA: TGTGCCAGCAGCTTTTTTGAGAGGGAAGGTGGTGGCTACACCTTC; CDR3: CASSFFEREGGGYTF
V: TRBV10-1; D: NA; J: TRBJ1-1; size: NA; DNA: TGCGCCAGCAGTGAAGGGGGACCGAACACTGAAGCTTTCTTT; CDR3: CASSEGGPNTEAFF
V: TRBV2; D: NA; J: TRBJ1-6; size: NA; DNA: TGTGCCAGCAGTGAATTTGTAGGACACCACCACTTT; CDR3: CASSEFVGHHHF